Presented here are 21 T cell receptor beta chains from one specimen sequenced in a study of shared clonotypes between healthy human individuals. Using immunoSEQ multiplex PCR, the repertoire was profiled, and TCRdb retains in-frame clones only, with some absent. The sample comprises 600,000 to 750,000 clones, 55% to 80% of which are singletons, and approximately 2% rests with the top ten. Sample: memory CD4+ T cells sorted from blood. Subset denoted: CD45RA-negative fraction. The source of these receptors is a woman younger than 45 in good health.

This clone was found a few times. The J gene is TRBJ1-4, the V gene TRBV5-6; 8 bases are a match to TRBD1. This CDR3 is built from 13 residues. The junction had 2 bases not matched to a gene; V was cut back by 2 bases and J by 8 bases. Germline V lookup: CDR1 SGHDT, CDR2 YYEEEE. CDR3 sequence: CASSFAGGEKLFF. In nucleotides, the CDR3 is TGTGCCAGCAGCTTTGCAGGGGGCGAAAAACTGTTTTTT.

J is TRBJ1-4 and V is TRBV19; TRBD1 aligns across 8 bases. Per the germline V gene, CDR1 is LNHDA and CDR2 is SQIVND (reference sequence). There are 15 residues in the CDR3. The trim removed 7 bases at V and 7 bases at J, leaving 11 bases unmatched. Here the CDR3 DNA reads TGTGCCAGTACCCCATTGGACAGGGAGGGTGAAAAACTGTTTTTT. Translating gives CASTPLDREGEKLFF. The full variable domain, rest sourced from reference TRBV19 and TRBJ1-4, is DGGITQSPKYLFRKEGQNVTLSCEQNLNHDAMYWYRQDPGQGLRLIYYSQIVNDFQKGDIAEGYSVSREKKESFPLTVTSAQKNPTAFYLCASTPLDREGEKLFFGSGTQLSVL.

This CDR3 reads CASSEYRNYGYTF. The CDR3 nucleotides read TGCGCCAGCAGTGAATATCGGAACTATGGCTACACCTTC. The chain links TRBV10-1 to TRBJ1-2, with D hard to call. Germline values: CDR1 WNHNN, CDR2 SYGVQD (reference sequence). V lost 3 bases and J lost 2, with 7 bases in between. This CDR3 region has 13 residues.

The J gene is TRBJ2-7, the V gene TRBV30; the match to TRBD1 covers 10 bases. There are 13 residues in the CDR3. Germline lookup yields CDR1 GTSNPN and CDR2 SVGIG (reference sequence). The V gene end was trimmed by 6 bases and the J gene end by 8 bases; junction bases not matched to a gene: 10. DNA for the CDR3: TGTGCCTGCTACGGGACAGGGGATTTCCAGCAGTACTTC. Its translation is CACYGTGDFQQYF.

Comments on this clone: Other DNA sequences within the sample encode an identical CDR3. The J gene is TRBJ2-5, the V gene TRBV27, with 10 bases fitting TRBD1. The V and J ends lost 6 bases and 4 bases, in that order; junction bases with no gene match: 2. This CDR3 region has 13 residues. Per the germline V gene, CDR1 is MNHEY and CDR2 is SMNVEV (reference sequence). In DNA, the CDR3 is TGTGCCAGCAGGAGGACAGGGGGAGAGACCCAGTACTTC. This gives the protein CASRRTGGETQYF.

The chain recombines TRBV18 with TRBJ2-1, with D possibly matching TRBD2 (6 bases). The ends were cut back, 1 base at V and 3 bases at J, with 10 bases in the middle. This CDR3 region has 15 residues. The V gene's germline CDR1 is KGHSH and CDR2 LQKENI. CDR3 sequence reads: CASSPRDSIYNEQFF. CDR3 nucleotide sequence: TGTGCCAGCTCACCACGGGACTCAATCTACAATGAGCAGTTCTTC.

This chain's CDR3 is CASSDGSGIWGSNQPQHF. The CDR3, as DNA: TGTGCCAGCAGCGACGGATCTGGGATTTGGGGGAGCAATCAGCCCCAGCATTTT. The rearrangement joins TRBV7-9 to TRBJ1-5; TRBD1 might be the D (5 bases). The germline gives CDR1 SEHNR, CDR2 FQNEAQ (reference sequence). The CDR3 is made up of 18 amino acids. V lost 5 bases and J lost 1, with 21 bases in between. Filled out from reference TRBV7-9 and TRBJ1-5, the complete variable domain reads DTGVSQNPRHKITKRGQNVTFRCDPISEHNRLYWYRQTLGQGPEFLTYFQNEAQLEKSRLLSDRFSAERPKGSFSTLEIQRTEQGDSAMYLCASSDGSGIWGSNQPQHFGDGTRLSIL.

V usage is TRBV2 and J usage is TRBJ2-3; 7 bases agree with TRBD2. CDR3 length equals 14 residues. V was pared by 3 bases and J by 4 bases, with 4 bases of the junction left unmatched. The germline V gene encodes CDR1 SNHLY and CDR2 FYNNEI. The CDR3 loop reads CASSEMTSPDTQYF. The CDR3 coding sequence is TGTGCCAGCAGTGAGATGACTAGCCCAGATACGCAGTATTTT. The full variable domain, completed using reference TRBV2 and TRBJ2-3, is EPEVTQTPSHQVTQMGQEVILRCVPISNHLYFYWYRQILGQKVEFLVSFYNNEISEKSEIFDDQFSVERPDGSNFTLKIRSTKLEDSAMYFCASSEMTSPDTQYFGPGTRLTVL.

This rearrangement joins TRBV7-9 to TRBJ2-7; 11 bases agree with TRBD1. The germline gives CDR1 SEHNR, CDR2 FQNEAQ (reference sequence). J gave up 2 bases and V 5 bases, and 2 bases lay outside the gene matches. The CDR3 runs to 14 residues. The CDR3 is CASSMGQGAYEQYF. CDR3 nucleotides: TGTGCCAGCAGCATGGGACAGGGGGCCTACGAGCAGTACTTC.

J is TRBJ2-1 and V is TRBV28; 9 bases are shared with TRBD2. Germline-derived CDR1 and CDR2 are MDHEN and SYDVKM. This CDR3 is 19 amino acids long. V shed 2 bases, J shed 6 bases, and the junction held 17 bases outside the gene matches. The CDR3 sequence: CASSLPLRGSGGGSNEQFF. The CDR3 coding sequence is TGTGCCAGCAGTTTACCCCTCCGAGGTAGCGGGGGAGGGAGCAATGAGCAGTTCTTC.

This clone was recorded once. The chain employs TRBV6-5 and TRBJ1-1, with a weak D call TRBD1 (6 bases). Germline V gene sequence: CDR1 MNHEY, CDR2 SVGAGI. V was pared by 6 bases and J by 5 bases, with 13 bases between. The CDR3 has 13 amino acids. CDR3 residues: CASSFTGRTEAFF. The CDR3 bases are TGTGCCAGCAGCTTCACAGGGCGAACTGAAGCTTTCTTT.

The gene calls are TRBV28 and TRBJ2-1, with 10 positions matching TRBD2. V lost 7 bases to trimming and J lost 3 bases; unmatched junction nucleotides: 6. Germline assignment: CDR1 MDHEN and CDR2 SYDVKM. CDR3 length: 15 residues. The CDR3 coding sequence is TGTGCCAGCACCCTTAGCGGGAGGAACTACAATGAGCAGTTCTTC. Encoded protein: CASTLSGRNYNEQFF.

The sample holds a few counts of this clone. The chain couples TRBV30 to TRBJ2-3, with a tentative D call TRBD1 (6 bases). The CDR3 covers 15 residues. Germline V gene data show CDR1 as GTSNPN and CDR2 as SVGIG (reference sequence). V shed 2 bases and J shed 1 base, with 13 bases lying between them. The CDR3 spells CAWSSTPGGTDTQYF. The CDR3, as DNA: TGTGCCTGGAGTTCAACCCCAGGGGGCACAGATACGCAGTATTTT.

The chain carries TRBV29-1 and TRBJ2-1; D is possibly TRBD1 or TRBD2 (5 bases each). Germline V gene lookup returns CDR1 SQVTM and CDR2 ANQGSEA. The V end was cut by 7 bases, the J end by 0 bases, with 10 bases between. There are 13 residues in the CDR3. CDR3 loop: CSAGTDSYNEQFF. The DNA of the CDR3 is TGCAGCGCCGGGACGGACTCCTACAATGAGCAGTTCTTC.

This chain connects TRBV19 to TRBJ2-1; D perhaps matches TRBD1 (5 bases). Trimming pared 2 bases from V and 6 bases from J, leaving 11 bases between. The CDR3 totals 14 residues. Germline values: CDR1 LNHDA, CDR2 SQIVND (reference sequence). CDR3: CASSIRGLANEQFF. The CDR3, as DNA: TGTGCCAGTAGTATAAGGGGCTTGGCCAATGAGCAGTTCTTC.

V gene TRBV23-1 combines with J gene TRBJ2-5; D remains ambiguous. The end of the DNA fits TRBJ2-7 better, so the J call may be wrong. TRBV23-1 is flagged as an ORF with uncertain function. This CDR3 region has 11 residues. This CDR3 is CASSHRDEQYF. The CDR3 nucleotides read TGCGCCAGCAGTCACCGAGACGAGCAGTACTTC.

The chain carries TRBV6-5 and TRBJ1-1; 11 bases line up with TRBD1. CDR3 size: 15 residues. V trimming: 5 bases; J trimming: 4 bases; junction bases outside the gene matches: 6. Germline V gene data show CDR1 as MNHEY and CDR2 as SVGAGI. The CDR3 here is CASSPGQGGGTEAFF. Here the CDR3 DNA reads TGTGCCAGCAGTCCGGGACAGGGGGGAGGCACTGAAGCTTTCTTT.

The V call is TRBV11-2, the J call TRBJ2-7, with 7 positions matching TRBD2. J lost 4 bases, V lost 0 bases, and 3 bases had no gene match. Germline CDR1 reads SGHAT; CDR2 reads FQNNGV. The CDR3 is 14 amino acids. CDR3 bases: TGTGCCAGCAGCTTAGAGCGGGGGACTTACGAGCAGTACTTC. It encodes CASSLERGTYEQYF.

The rearrangement links TRBV6-5 to TRBJ2-6; D call uncertain. Looked up from germline, CDR1 is MNHEY and CDR2 is SVGAGI. V gave up 6 bases and J gave up 1 base, with 7 bases separating them. CDR3 length: 14 residues. CDR3 in DNA: TGTGCCAGCAGGTGGAAGTCTGGGGCCAACGTCCTGACTTTC. This codes for CASRWKSGANVLTF.

V and J are TRBV14 and TRBJ2-1; 8 bases match TRBD2. Germline loops: CDR1 SGHDN, CDR2 FVKESK. V lost 0 bases, J lost 14 bases, and 6 bases stayed unmatched. The CDR3 is made up of 13 amino acids. The CDR3 reads CASSQDGSGSKFF. The CDR3 region has the DNA TGTGCCAGCAGCCAAGATGGAAGCGGGAGTAAGTTCTTC.

J is TRBJ2-3 and V is TRBV7-9; perhaps TRBD2 as D (6 bases). From germline, CDR1 is SEHNR and CDR2 FQNEAQ (reference sequence). The CDR3 is made up of 15 amino acids. The germline V and J ends were trimmed by 5 bases and 8 bases, with 20 bases remaining between them. CDR3 DNA sequence: TGTGCCAGCAGCCCCACGGGTCGGGGGTTCGGTACGCAGTATTTT. Translation: CASSPTGRGFGTQYF.